The 15 T cell receptor beta chains in this list originate from one sample, sequenced in a study of CD8 T cells in ankylosing spondylitis (dated by TCRdb to the late 2010s). On the study overall, not on this receptor specifically: Blood from ankylosing spondylitis patients appeared to be characterized by a TCR beta motif made up of about 8 highly homologous amino acid variants.

These receptors are not linked to any known antigen. Receptor amplification or capture employed 5' RACE. The data were produced on an Illumina HiSeq 2500. TCRdb applied fastp at Q25 and MiXCR to the public reads, then kept only in-frame beta chains. Rows with a matching CDR3 protein are joined into one entry that keeps the most common DNA and genes. This sample has some 220,000 distinct CDR3 sequences in its table, and 7.3% of those were observed once. The top ten clonotypes cover approximately 15% of the sample. The sequenced sample was blood, either unsorted or a sorted T cell fraction (not recorded which). These TCRs come from a male donor with ankylosing spondylitis.

This clonotype occurred many times. This chain uses TRBV28 with TRBJ1-1; the D is unclear. This CDR3 is 16 amino acids long. Trimming stripped 6 bases from V and 0 bases from J, with 17 bases between. Germline V lookup: CDR1 MDHEN, CDR2 SYDVKM. In nucleotides, the CDR3 is TGTGCCAGCAGCCGACCGACGGACGAGATGAACACTGAAGCTTTCTTT. Protein sequence: CASSRPTDEMNTEAFF.

The J gene is TRBJ2-2, the V gene TRBV10-3; maybe TRBD1 (5 bases). CDR1 is ENHRY, CDR2 SYGVKD, per germline. CDR3 length equals 16 residues. The germline V and J ends were trimmed by 7 bases and 3 bases, with 18 bases remaining between them. CDR3 nucleotides: TGTGCCATCATTTTCTTGGGGCCCAGCGACACCGGGGAGCTGTTTTTT. This translates into CAIIFLGPSDTGELFF.

This clonotype was seen at least ten times. V and J are TRBV20-1 and TRBJ2-7; D is perhaps TRBD2 (5 bases). The CDR3 loop spans 14 amino acids. Looked up from germline, CDR1 is DFQATT and CDR2 is SNEGSKA (reference sequence). Trimming removed 0 bases at V and 2 bases at J, with 11 bases between. The CDR3 loop reads CSARELVRTYEQYF. The CDR3, as DNA: TGCAGTGCTAGAGAACTAGTCCGTACCTACGAGCAGTACTTC.

This clonotype was counted at least ten times. This chain uses TRBV6-5 with TRBJ2-2, with D tentatively TRBD1 (6 bases). The germline gives CDR1 MNHEY, CDR2 SVGAGI. CDR3 length: 14 amino acids. V was clipped by 2 bases and J by 6 bases, with 10 bases between them. DNA of the CDR3: TGTGCCAGCAGTTACGCAGACAGGTCCGGGGAGCTGTTTTTT. This codes for CASSYADRSGELFF.

This clonotype was seen at least ten times. The chain uses TRBV5-1 and TRBJ1-2, with unresolved D. Trimming shortened V by 3 bases and J by 4 bases, and 10 bases separated the two germline ends. Germline V gene lookup returns CDR1 SGHRS and CDR2 YFSETQ. The CDR3 totals 13 residues. CDR3 nucleotide sequence: TGCGCCAGCAGCTACGACGGAGTCTATGGCTACACCTTC. This codes for CASSYDGVYGYTF.

This clonotype was detected many times. V is TRBV28 and J is TRBJ2-7; 7 bases agree with TRBD1. Trimming removed 3 bases from V and 2 bases from J; junction bases left unmatched: 4. Germline V gene lookup returns CDR1 MDHEN and CDR2 SYDVKM. This CDR3 is 14 amino acids long. The CDR3 loop reads CASSFEGAAYEQYF. The CDR3 nucleotides are TGTGCCAGCAGTTTTGAGGGGGCGGCCTACGAGCAGTACTTC.

At least ten counts were recorded for this clonotype. The V call is TRBV12-3 or TRBV12-4, the J call TRBJ2-7; D is uncertain. V shed 1 base and J shed 0 bases, with 7 bases lying between them. The CDR3 is 14 amino acids. The CDR3 nucleotides are TGTGCCAGCAGTTTAGTTTTCGGCTCCTACGAGCAGTACTTC. It encodes CASSLVFGSYEQYF.

This clonotype has at least ten counts. The chain carries TRBV7-2 and TRBJ2-7; no definite D call. This CDR3 is built from 12 residues. Germline CDR1 and CDR2: SGHTA and FQGNSA. The V end was cut by 5 bases, the J end by 6 bases, with 11 bases between. The CDR3 spells CASSPQPGEQYF. The CDR3 nucleotides read TGTGCCAGCAGCCCCCAGCCTGGCGAGCAGTACTTC.

This clonotype was seen ten or more times. The chain joins TRBV18 to TRBJ1-1; weak D call: TRBD1 (5 bases). The CDR3 consists of 14 residues. Trimming pared 5 bases from V and 0 bases from J, leaving 10 bases between. The germline CDR1 and CDR2 sequences are KGHSH and LQKENI. The CDR3 here is CASSVDSLNTEAFF. In DNA, the CDR3 is TGTGCCAGCTCAGTCGACAGTTTGAACACTGAAGCTTTCTTT.

In its sample, this clonotype was seen many times. The genes are TRBV25-1 and TRBJ1-2; D ambiguous. The CDR3 runs to 12 residues. Germline V gene data show CDR1 as MGHDK and CDR2 as SYGVNS. Trimming took off 6 bases at V and 4 bases at J, with 9 bases between the two ends. The CDR3 sequence is CASSLGPYGYTF. The CDR3 region has the DNA TGTGCCAGCAGCCTCGGGCCCTATGGCTACACCTTC.

In its sample, this clonotype was seen many times. The gene calls are TRBV9 and TRBJ2-7; the D is unclear. V was shortened by 7 bases and J by 3 bases, with 20 bases between the two germline ends. CDR1 SGDLS and CDR2 YYNGEE come from the germline V gene. There are 15 residues in the CDR3. This chain's CDR3 is CASSAASSDGYEQYF. The CDR3 bases are TGTGCCAGCTCCGCTGCCTCGTCGGATGGCTACGAGCAGTACTTC.

This clonotype occurred many times. One junction end does not reproduce the germline sequence, and a read error may be involved. This sequence joins TRBV6-5 and TRBJ2-7; no reliable D call. The CDR3 has 14 residues. Germline CDR1 reads MNHEY; CDR2 reads SVGAGI. The CDR3 region has the DNA TGTGCCAGCAGCTACTCTGGCGACTCCTACGAGCAGTACTTC. Protein: CASSYSGDSYEQYF.

J is TRBJ2-7 and V is TRBV7-8, with D perhaps matching TRBD2 (5 bases). This CDR3 is 13 amino acids long. Germline CDR1 is SGHVS and CDR2 is FQNEAQ. The germline V and J ends were trimmed by 0 bases and 7 bases, with 10 bases remaining between them. The CDR3: CASSLAYPGEQYF. The CDR3 bases are TGTGCCAGCAGCTTAGCTTACCCGGGGGAGCAGTACTTC. Drawing the rest from reference TRBV7-8 and TRBJ2-7, the complete variable domain is GAGVSQSPRYKVAKRGQDVALRCDPISGHVSLFWYQQALGQGPEFLTYFQNEAQLDKSGLPSDRFFAERPEGSVSTLKIQRTQQEDSAVYLCASSLAYPGEQYFGPGTRLTVT.

The CDR3 region is CSASLRDRWNTGELFF. The CDR3 nucleotides read TGCAGTGCTAGCTTACGGGACAGGTGGAACACCGGGGAGCTGTTTTTT. This chain joins TRBV20-1 and TRBJ2-2; the match to TRBD1 covers 8 bases. Germline lookup yields CDR1 DFQATT and CDR2 SNEGSKA (reference sequence). V shed 3 bases, J shed 1 base, and the junction held 7 bases outside the gene matches. The CDR3 consists of 16 residues.

This clonotype was seen ten or more times. The V gene is TRBV4-3, the J gene TRBJ2-7; 9 bases align to TRBD2. This CDR3 has 15 amino acids. V lost 1 base and J lost 7; bases outside the gene matches: 8. CDR1 LGHNA and CDR2 YSLEER come from the germline V gene. This CDR3 is CASSQASAGGLEQYF. The CDR3 DNA is TGCGCCAGCAGCCAAGCTTCAGCGGGAGGATTAGAGCAGTACTTC.